This record concerns one TCR beta chain sequence. Sequenced by immunoSEQ multiplex PCR; TCRdb stores in-frame clones only, minus some. The table shows about 3,000 clones, with approximately 68% occurring only once. The normal lung sample lay at least 3 cm, and maximally far, from the tumour. Germline assignment: CDR1 WNHNN and CDR2 SYGVQD (reference sequence). V was pared by 9 bases and J by 0 bases, with 15 bases between. CDR3 length: 15 amino acids. This sample stems from a study of immune cell composition in non-small cell lung cancer. For the study at large: Most cases were lung adenocarcinoma or squamous cell carcinoma.

The receptor's source is a human donor with non-small cell lung cancer. The V call is TRBV10-1, the J call TRBJ2-1; a weak D match, TRBD1 (6 bases). Material for sequencing was non-adjacent lung tissue. The CDR3 region is CASSSRGHSYNEQFF. For the CDR3, the DNA is TGCGCCAGTTCCTCCAGGGGTCACTCCTACAATGAGCAGTTCTTC.